One sample yielded the 11 T cell receptor beta chains listed below, sequenced in a study of T cells in tuberculosis. Libraries were prepared by immunoSEQ multiplex PCR; TCRdb keeps only in-frame clonotypes and omits some of them. Of about 88,000 clones listed, just over 90% are singletons. Thawed, overnight-rested PBMC were stained with GMM-loaded CD1B tetramer, viability dye and anti-CD3, then sorted. CD1B tetramers were loaded with Rhodococcus equi-derived C32 glucose monomycolate. Sequencing was performed on CD1b-GMM tetramer-negative cells sorted from PBMCs. These TCRs come from an adult woman with latent tuberculosis.

Note on this clone: Compared with germline, one end of the junction differs, possibly owing to a read error. The chain combines TRBV2 with TRBJ2-3, with D tentatively TRBD1 (5 bases). The CDR3 length is 15 residues. Per the germline V gene, CDR1 is SNHLY and CDR2 is FYNNEI. The DNA for the CDR3 is TGTGCCAGCACTGAACAGGCAACTAGCACAGATACGCAGTATTTT. As protein: CASTEQATSTDTQYF.

This chain uses TRBV5-1 with TRBJ2-5; 7 positions match TRBD2. CDR1 is SGHRS, CDR2 YFSETQ, per germline. Trimming took 0 bases from V and 2 from J; bases not matched to a gene: 1. The length of the CDR3 is 14 residues. The CDR3 protein is CASSLAGRQETQYF. The DNA for the CDR3 is TGCGCCAGCAGCTTGGCCGGGAGGCAAGAGACCCAGTACTTC.

The genes are TRBV6-5 and TRBJ1-1, with D possibly being TRBD1 (6 bases). CDR3 length equals 13 residues. The ends were cut back, 2 bases at V and 3 bases at J, with 7 bases in the middle. Germline V CDR1 and CDR2: MNHEY, SVGAGI. The CDR3 DNA follows: TGTGCCAGCAGTTACGACAGGTACACTGAAGCTTTCTTT. It codes for CASSYDRYTEAFF.

The V and J genes are TRBV2 and TRBJ2-2; D is perhaps TRBD1 (6 bases). The germline CDR1 and CDR2 sequences are SNHLY and FYNNEI. This CDR3 has 15 residues. V lost 4 bases to trimming and J lost 4 bases, with 13 bases between them. The CDR3 DNA follows: TGTGCCAGCAGTGTCGCACAGGGACGCACCGGGGAGCTGTTTTTT. Translation: CASSVAQGRTGELFF.

The chain combines TRBV13 with TRBJ2-7; a possible D gene is TRBD2 (6 bases). The V gene's germline CDR1 is PRHDT and CDR2 FYEKMQ (reference sequence). This CDR3 comprises 15 residues. V was pared by 5 bases and J by 0 bases, with 14 bases between. CDR3 sequence reads: CASSPGVYSSYEQYF. The CDR3 DNA sequence: TGTGCCAGCAGCCCGGGGGTATACTCCTCCTACGAGCAGTACTTC.

This rearrangement joins TRBV30 to TRBJ2-5, with 11 positions matching TRBD2. The CDR3 sequence is 13 residues long. V was pared by 5 bases and J by 7 bases, with 6 bases of the junction left unmatched. Germline lookup yields CDR1 GTSNPN and CDR2 SVGIG (reference sequence). The CDR3 nucleotides are TGTGCCTGGGGGACTAGCGGATGGGGGACCCAGTACTTC. Translation gives CAWGTSGWGTQYF.

The CDR3 DNA sequence: TGTGCCAGCAGCTTCTTTAAAGGGGGCGCCGAGCAGTACTTC. Protein sequence: CASSFFKGGAEQYF. The rearrangement uses TRBV7-8 and TRBJ2-7; TRBD1 agrees at 7 bases. After removal of 3 bases from V and 6 bases from J, the junction contained 8 bases not matched to a gene. CDR3 length equals 14 residues. Germline V gene sequence: CDR1 SGHVS, CDR2 FQNEAQ.

The chain recombines TRBV11-2 with TRBJ2-1; 13 bases match TRBD2. This CDR3 has 16 residues. The V segment lost 4 bases and the J segment 7 bases; nucleotides outside the gene matches: 7. The V gene's germline CDR1 is SGHAT and CDR2 FQNNGV. The CDR3 protein is CASSSTTSGGWNEQFF. CDR3 DNA: TGTGCCAGCAGCTCCACGACTAGCGGGGGGTGGAATGAGCAGTTCTTC.

The rearrangement joins TRBV7-2 to TRBJ1-1; TRBD1 agrees at 7 bases. The CDR3 consists of 12 residues. Trimming took 0 bases from V and 11 from J; bases not matched to a gene: 3. Germline V gene sequence: CDR1 SGHTA, CDR2 FQGNSA. CDR3 in amino acids: CASSLAAGGAFF. The CDR3 nucleotides read TGTGCCAGCAGCTTAGCGGCAGGGGGGGCTTTCTTT.

This chain uses TRBV6-6 with TRBJ1-2, with 8 nucleotides matching TRBD1. The V gene's germline CDR1 is MNHNY and CDR2 SVGAGI (reference sequence). V lost 8 bases, J lost 7 bases, and 12 bases stayed unmatched. CDR3 size: 14 residues. The CDR3 region is CASDGDRLLRGYTF. The DNA for the CDR3 is TGTGCCAGCGATGGGGACAGGCTATTGCGTGGCTACACCTTC.

CDR3 bases: TGTGCCAGCAACTCAATCGGGGGGGTCGTTTACAATGAGCAGTTCTTC. It is translated as CASNSIGGVVYNEQFF. The chain recombines TRBV11-2 with TRBJ2-1; 8 bases line up with TRBD2. In germline, CDR1 is SGHAT, CDR2 FQNNGV. The CDR3 is 16 residues long. V lost 7 bases and J lost 4; bases outside the gene matches: 12.